This is a list of T cell receptor beta chains from one sample in a study of glioma-infiltrating T cells. TCRdb reprocessed the multiplex PCR reads via MiXCR and lists one record per CDR3 protein. The table has fewer than 250,000 distinct CDR3 sequences, 32% seen once. The sequencing input was glioma tissue, nonneoplastic brain tissue, or PBMCs (not recorded which). All receptors derive from a human donor with low-grade glioma or glioblastoma, undergoing nonglioma brain surgery, or in good health (not recorded which). Each CDR3 is given with its conserved first and last residue. The order of the fields is J gene, clone size, V gene, D gene, CDR3 DNA, CDR3 protein. The D gene is left open where the match is weak. Clone size is shown for a subset of rows, as once, few, many or a class of expanded clone.

TRBJ1-1 | few | TRBV29-1 | TRBD1 | TGCAGCGTCCTCGGGACAGGGGAGACTGAAGCTTTCTTT | CSVLGTGETEAFF
TRBJ2-3 | many | TRBV5-8 | . | TGTGCCAGCAGCTTGTACCTAGCAGGCGCAGATACGCAGTATTTT | CASSLYLAGADTQYF
TRBJ2-1 | . | TRBV3-1 | . | TGTGCCAGCAGCCAAAAGCACATACGCGGACACAATGAGCAGTTCTTC | CASSQKHIRGHNEQFF
TRBJ2-7 | few | TRBV5-4 | . | TGTGCCAGCAGCGCAGACCAGGACCCCTACGAGCAGTACTTC | CASSADQDPYEQYF
TRBJ1-3 | many | TRBV28 | . | TGTGCCGGAGCCACTAACTCTGGAAACACCATATATTTT | CAGATNSGNTIYF
TRBJ1-5 | many | TRBV18 | . | TGTGCCAGCTCCGGGGGGGGGAGCAATCAGCCCCAGCATTTT | CASSGGGSNQPQHF
TRBJ2-3 | few | TRBV27 | TRBD2 | TGTGCCAGCTCACCACGGCCCTTGGGCGGGAGTACGCAGTATTTT | CASSPRPLGGSTQYF
TRBJ2-5 | many | TRBV28 | TRBD2 | TGTGCCAGCAGTTTATATCTAGCGGGAGGCTGGGAGACCCAGTACTTC | CASSLYLAGGWETQYF
TRBJ1-5 | many | TRBV7-2 | . | TGTGCCAGCAACCAGCGAGCAGGGGGCAATCAGCCCCAGCATTTT | CASNQRAGGNQPQHF
TRBJ1-2 | many | TRBV29-1 | . | TGCGATCTAATTCACAGGGCCCGGGGCTACACCTTC | CDLIHRARGYTF
TRBJ2-7 | . | TRBV27 | . | TGTGCCAGTGTCGGACGGAACTACGAGCAGTGCTTT | CASVGRNYEQCF
TRBJ1-2 | . | TRBV18 | TRBD1 | TGTGCCAGCTCACTTCAGGGGGGCCATGGCTACACCTTC | CASSLQGGHGYTF
TRBJ1-2 | many | TRBV3-1 | . | TGTGCCAGCAGCTATTCTACGGCGGGCGACTATGGCTACACCTTC | CASSYSTAGDYGYTF
TRBJ2-1 | many | TRBV15 | TRBD2 | TGTGCCACCAGCAGAGCGGGCGGGAGTACCTACAATGAGCAGTTCTTC | CATSRAGGSTYNEQFF
TRBJ2-6 | few | TRBV19 | . | TGTGCCAGTAGTCAGGACTCTGGGGCCAACGTCCTGACTTTC | CASSQDSGANVLTF
TRBJ2-5 | many | TRBV28 | TRBD2 | TGTGCCAGCAGACTAGCGGAAAGAGAGACCCAGTACTTC | CASRLAERETQYF
TRBJ2-1 | many | TRBV20-1 | TRBD2 | TGCAGTGCTAGAGATCGACTAGCGGGAGGAGCCGAGCAGTTCTTC | CSARDRLAGGAEQFF
TRBJ1-2 | few | TRBV19 | TRBD1 | TGTGCCAGTAGTCCCCTGGACAGGGTCGGATATGGCTACACCTTC | CASSPLDRVGYGYTF
TRBJ2-3 | many | TRBV20-1 | . | TGCAGTGCTAGAGCTAGCCCGAGGTTGGCAGATACGCAGTATTTT | CSARASPRLADTQYF
TRBJ2-2 | few | TRBV29-1 | . | TGCAGCGCGGTGGGGTGGCTAGCGCCCAACACCGGGGAGCTGTTTTTT | CSAVGWLAPNTGELFF
TRBJ2-1 | many | TRBV28 | . | TGTGCCAGCAACCCGGTGATATTCAATGAGCAGTTCTTC | CASNPVIFNEQFF
TRBJ2-7 | many | TRBV28 | . | TGTGCCAGCAGTTTAGGGGGTCCGGCAGGGCTCTCCTACGAGCAGTACTTC | CASSLGGPAGLSYEQYF
TRBJ2-7 | . | TRBV27 | TRBD1 | TGTGCCAGCAGTTCCTCCAGGGGGTACGCGCAGTCCTTC | CASSSSRGYAQSF
TRBJ2-3 | . | TRBV10-3 | . | TGTGCCATCGGGTGGACGGATACGCAGTATTTT | CAIGWTDTQYF
TRBJ2-7 | few | TRBV7-9 | . | TGTGCCAGCACTGGAGGGCCGGCCTACGAGCAGTACTTC | CASTGGPAYEQYF
TRBJ1-6 | . | TRBV4-3 | TRBD1 | TGCGCCAGCAGCCAAGATATCCACAGGGGACCCTCACCCCTCCACTTT | CASSQDIHRGPSPLHF
TRBJ2-5 | many | TRBV18 | . | TGTGCCAGCTCACCACTGAGCGAAGAGACCCAGTACTTC | CASSPLSEETQYF
TRBJ2-5 | many | TRBV27 | TRBD2 | TGTGCCAGCAGCCAGCGGGGCCGGGAGACCCAGTACTTC | CASSQRGRETQYF
TRBJ1-2 | . | TRBV4-2 | TRBD1 | TGTGCCAGCAGCCAAGATCCAAGGACAGGCCAAGTGGGTGGCTACACCTTC | CASSQDPRTGQVGGYTF
TRBJ1-5 | few | TRBV7-6 | TRBD1 | TGTGCCAGCAGCCCCGACAGGGGCCCGTATAGCAATCAGCCCCAGCATTTT | CASSPDRGPYSNQPQHF
TRBJ2-7 | . | TRBV15 | TRBD1 | TGTGCCACCAGCAGCCAAGGGACAGGGAGCCCCTACGAGCAGTACTTC | CATSSQGTGSPYEQYF